A selection of T cell receptor beta chains follows, all from one sample in a study of CD8+ T cells in alopecia areata. The table came from immunoSEQ multiplex PCR; TCRdb's copy has only in-frame clones and leaves some out. The sample holds roughly 190,000 clones, under 80% seen once. The sequenced sample was CD4+ T cells sorted from blood, obtained between weeks 47 and 50, from a patient treated with tofacitinib. These TCRs come from a human donor with alopecia areata. The CDR3 runs from the conserved cysteine through the conserved F or W. Each record gives: D gene, J gene, V gene, clone size, CDR3 protein, CDR3 DNA. The D gene is left open where the match is weak. Only part of the rows carry a size: once, few, many, or a class if the clone is expanded.

D gene: NA
J gene: TRBJ1-2
V gene: TRBV30
clone size: NA
CDR3 protein: CAWSVQLTGNYGYTF
CDR3 DNA: TGTGCCTGGAGTGTTCAATTAACAGGGAACTATGGCTACACCTTC

D gene: NA
J gene: TRBJ2-4
V gene: TRBV2
clone size: NA
CDR3 protein: CASSEGQTAKNIQYF
CDR3 DNA: TGTGCCAGCAGTGAGGGTCAGACTGCCAAAAACATTCAGTACTTC

D gene: TRBD1
J gene: TRBJ1-6
V gene: TRBV5-6
clone size: NA
CDR3 protein: CASSLWQGASNSPLHF
CDR3 DNA: TGTGCCAGCAGCTTGTGGCAGGGGGCTTCTAATTCACCCCTCCACTTT

D gene: NA
J gene: TRBJ2-4
V gene: TRBV11-1
clone size: few
CDR3 protein: CASSLDRDAAFEYF
CDR3 DNA: TGTGCCAGCAGCTTAGATCGGGACGCTGCATTCGAGTACTTC

D gene: NA
J gene: TRBJ1-2
V gene: TRBV4-1
clone size: NA
CDR3 protein: CASSQDRFSGQNYGYTF
CDR3 DNA: TGCGCCAGCAGCCAAGATCGGTTTTCAGGACAAAACTATGGCTACACCTTC

D gene: NA
J gene: TRBJ1-2
V gene: TRBV4-1
clone size: NA
CDR3 protein: CASSQDEIGAGYTF
CDR3 DNA: TGCGCCAGCAGCCAAGATGAGATCGGGGCTGGCTACACCTTC

D gene: NA
J gene: TRBJ2-1
V gene: TRBV7-7
clone size: NA
CDR3 protein: CASSPGTPNEQFF
CDR3 DNA: TGTGCCAGCAGCCCCGGGACTCCCAATGAGCAGTTCTTC

D gene: NA
J gene: TRBJ1-5
V gene: TRBV28
clone size: NA
CDR3 protein: CASSFWGPGQPQHF
CDR3 DNA: TGTGCCAGCAGTTTCTGGGGCCCGGGTCAGCCCCAGCATTTT

D gene: NA
J gene: TRBJ1-1
V gene: TRBV6-5
clone size: NA
CDR3 protein: CASSYLGVMNTEAFF
CDR3 DNA: TGTGCCAGCAGTTACCTAGGGGTCATGAACACTGAAGCTTTCTTT

D gene: NA
J gene: TRBJ2-2
V gene: TRBV9
clone size: NA
CDR3 protein: CASSPQRVGTGELFF
CDR3 DNA: TGTGCCAGCAGCCCACAGCGGGTGGGGACCGGGGAGCTGTTTTTT

D gene: NA
J gene: TRBJ1-4
V gene: TRBV7-2
clone size: NA
CDR3 protein: CASSPGVGAKSEKLFF
CDR3 DNA: TGTGCCAGCAGCCCCGGTGTGGGGGCTAAAAGTGAAAAACTGTTTTTT